Listed below are T cell receptor beta chains from one sample, sequenced in a study of blood T cell repertoires in COVID-19. Only in-frame clones appear in the TCRdb table, and some are missing; sequencing was by immunoSEQ multiplex PCR. The sample yields approximately 70,000 clones, around 85% seen once. Sequences were obtained from peripheral blood. These receptors were taken from a woman older than 75 with active or convalescent COVID-19. The CDR3 runs from the conserved cysteine through the conserved F or W. A D gene is named only where the DNA matches it firmly. Only some rows state a clone size, as once, few, many or a class for expanded clones.

>.|TRBJ2-2|TRBV4-1|once
CASSFQGGAYATGELFF
TGCGCCAGCAGCTTTCAAGGGGGGGCCTATGCCACCGGGGAGCTGTTTTTT
>.|TRBJ2-6|TRBV30|.
CAWTRDKDSLGANVLTF
TGTGCCTGGACCCGGGACAAAGATTCTCTGGGGGCCAACGTCCTGACTTTC
>TRBD2|TRBJ2-1|TRBV4-3|.
CASSQDRLASGGENEQFF
TGCGCCAGCAGCCAAGATAGGTTGGCTAGCGGAGGGGAGAATGAGCAGTTCTTC
>TRBD1|TRBJ2-3|TRBV19|.
CASRDRGTDTQYF
TGTGCCAGTAGGGACAGGGGTACAGATACGCAGTATTTT
>.|TRBJ1-1|TRBV12-3/TRBV12-4|.
CASLLGGAAEAFF
TGTGCCAGCTTACTTGGGGGGGCCGCTGAAGCTTTCTTT
>.|TRBJ2-1|TRBV7-2|.
CASSLGGGRAYNEQFF
TGTGCCAGCAGCTTAGGGGGGGGCCGGGCTTACAATGAGCAGTTCTTC
>.|TRBJ1-1|TRBV29-1|.
CSVAQGNTEAFF
TGCAGCGTAGCTCAGGGGAACACTGAAGCTTTCTTT
>.|TRBJ2-7|TRBV4-1|.
CASSQVWAVNTYEQYF
TGCGCCAGCAGCCAAGTATGGGCAGTCAATACCTACGAGCAGTACTTC
>TRBD2|TRBJ2-2|TRBV6-6|.
CASRSQRGNTGELFF
TGTGCCAGCAGGTCCCAGCGGGGGAACACCGGGGAGCTGTTTTTT
>TRBD1|TRBJ2-7|TRBV9|.
CASSARQGSEEQYF
TGTGCCAGCAGCGCAAGACAGGGTTCGGAAGAGCAGTACTTC
>.|TRBJ1-2|TRBV3-1/TRBV3-2|.
CASSLNGVPIGGYTF
TGTGCCAGCAGCCTAAATGGAGTACCCATCGGCGGCTACACCTTC
>TRBD1|TRBJ1-3|TRBV19|.
CASRPGGGNTIYF
TGTGCCAGTAGACCAGGGGGAGGAAACACCATATATTTT
>.|TRBJ1-5|TRBV11-2|.
CASSPAWNQPQHF
TGTGCCAGCAGCCCAGCGTGGAATCAGCCCCAGCATTTT
>.|TRBJ1-4|TRBV6-1|.
CATKRGFATNEKLFF
TGTGCCACAAAAAGAGGATTTGCAACTAATGAAAAACTGTTTTTT
>.|TRBJ2-3|TRBV7-3|once
CASSLWLAPTDTQYF
TGTGCCAGCAGCTTATGGCTCGCCCCCACAGATACGCAGTATTTT
>TRBD1|TRBJ1-6|TRBV3-1/TRBV3-2|few
CASSQEGQGNSPLHF
TGTGCCAGCAGCCAAGAGGGACAGGGGAATTCACCCCTCCACTTT
>.|TRBJ2-5|TRBV18|.
CASSRTGEQTQYF
TGTGCCAGCTCAAGGACTGGGGAACAGACCCAGTACTTC
>TRBD1|TRBJ1-5|TRBV6-5|.
CASTLNRGPNQPQHF
TGTGCCAGCACCCTCAACAGGGGGCCCAATCAGCCCCAGCATTTT
>.|TRBJ1-1|TRBV18|.
CASSPGQNTEAFF
TGTGCCAGCTCACCGGGACAGAACACTGAAGCTTTCTTT
>.|TRBJ2-7|TRBV2|few
CASSELSSSFREQYF
TGTGCCAGCAGTGAATTGAGCTCTAGTTTCCGCGAGCAGTACTTC
>TRBD1|TRBJ1-1|TRBV7-9|.
CASSLETGSEAFF
TGTGCCAGCAGCCTCGAGACAGGGAGTGAAGCTTTCTTT
>.|TRBJ1-1|TRBV7-6|.
CASSSINRATSTEAFF
TGTGCCAGCAGCTCAATCAACAGGGCTACTAGCACTGAAGCTTTCTTT
>.|TRBJ1-5|TRBV19|.
CASSIGGPQHF
TGTGCCAGTAGTATCGGAGGGCCCCAGCATTTT
>.|TRBJ2-5|TRBV5-6|.
CASSLGGAVETQYF
TGTGCCAGCAGCTTGGGTGGCGCGGTGGAGACCCAGTACTTC
>.|TRBJ1-1|TRBV5-4|.
CASSLTMGGNTEAFF
TGTGCCAGCAGCTTAACCATGGGGGGTAACACTGAAGCTTTCTTT
>.|TRBJ1-2|TRBV5-1|.
CASSLPSGFHGYTF
TGCGCCAGCAGCTTACCCTCGGGGTTTCATGGCTACACCTTC
>TRBD1|TRBJ1-1|TRBV5-4|few
CASSLLRQGNTEAFF
TGTGCCAGCAGCTTGCTCCGACAGGGGAACACTGAAGCTTTCTTT
>.|TRBJ1-1|TRBV3-1/TRBV3-2|.
CASSHYRAPTEAFF
TGTGCCAGCAGCCATTACAGGGCCCCCACTGAAGCTTTCTTT
>.|TRBJ2-1|TRBV5-1|.
CASSPRLGGSYNEQFF
TGCGCCAGCAGCCCGAGGTTGGGGGGCTCCTACAATGAGCAGTTCTTC
>TRBD2|TRBJ2-1|TRBV5-4|.
CASSRTSGGPNEQFF
TGTGCCAGCAGCCGGACTAGCGGGGGACCCAATGAGCAGTTCTTC
>TRBD1|TRBJ1-2|TRBV3-1/TRBV3-2|.
CASSQEPGGAGGYTF
TGTGCCAGCAGCCAAGAACCAGGGGGCGCAGGAGGCTACACCTTC
>.|TRBJ1-4|TRBV7-6|.
CASSLFSGTTNEKLFF
TGTGCCAGCAGCTTATTTTCCGGGACTACTAATGAAAAACTGTTTTTT
>.|TRBJ2-2|TRBV9|once
CASSVEVRGNTGELFF
TGTGCCAGCAGCGTAGAGGTCAGAGGGAACACCGGGGAGCTGTTTTTT
>.|TRBJ1-2|TRBV10-1|.
CASSDRRDYGYTF
TGCGCCAGCAGTGACAGGCGAGACTATGGCTACACCTTC
>TRBD1|TRBJ2-7|TRBV28|.
CASLTRQGYYEQYF
TGTGCCAGCCTTACCCGACAGGGATACTACGAGCAGTACTTC
>TRBD2|TRBJ2-5|TRBV5-1|.
CASSGGAVETQYF
TGCGCCAGCTCGGGGGGGGCCGTGGAGACCCAGTACTTC
>TRBD1|TRBJ1-2|TRBV18|few
CASSQGQATYGYTF
TGTGCCAGCTCACAAGGACAGGCTACTTATGGCTACACCTTC
>TRBD2|TRBJ2-7|TRBV9|hyperexpanded
CASSVSGGIYEQYF
TGTGCCAGCAGCGTAAGCGGGGGCATCTACGAGCAGTACTTC
>.|TRBJ2-6|TRBV5-6|once
CASSFGGPVAGANVLTF
TGTGCCAGCAGCTTTGGAGGTCCCGTAGCCGGGGCCAACGTCCTGACTTTC
>TRBD2|TRBJ2-7|TRBV6-5|.
CASIDRGGSYEQYF
TGTGCCAGCATAGACCGGGGGGGCTCCTACGAGCAGTACTTC
>TRBD2|TRBJ2-7|TRBV12-3/TRBV12-4|.
CASSSSSGEQYF
TGTGCCAGCAGTTCCTCTAGCGGCGAGCAGTACTTC
>.|TRBJ2-2|TRBV5-1|.
CASSLGGQITGELFF
TGCGCCAGCAGCTTGGGGGGCCAGATCACCGGGGAGCTGTTTTTT
>.|TRBJ1-5|TRBV4-3|.
CASSLQGSNQPQHF
TGCGCCAGCAGCCTGCAGGGTTCCAATCAGCCCCAGCATTTT
>.|TRBJ2-5|TRBV6-6|once
CASRFQGGRETQYF
TGTGCCAGCAGGTTCCAGGGGGGACGAGAGACCCAGTACTTC
>.|TRBJ2-4|TRBV7-6|few
CASSNPFGIAKNIQYF
TGTGCCAGCAGCAACCCATTCGGTATAGCCAAAAACATTCAGTACTTC
>TRBD1|TRBJ2-7|TRBV5-8|.
CASSLTGTGNYEQYF
TGTGCCAGCAGCTTGACGGGGACAGGGAATTACGAGCAGTACTTC
>.|TRBJ1-2|TRBV28|.
CASSLKALESGYTF
TGTGCCAGCAGTTTAAAGGCCCTAGAATCTGGCTACACCTTC
>TRBD2|TRBJ2-1|TRBV6-2/TRBV6-3|.
CASSFGGTDNEQFF
TGTGCCAGCAGCTTCGGGGGGACCGACAATGAGCAGTTCTTC
>TRBD2|TRBJ2-5|TRBV9|.
CASSVGPTSGQETQYF
TGTGCCAGCAGCGTAGGCCCCACTAGCGGCCAAGAGACCCAGTACTTC
>TRBD2|TRBJ2-3|TRBV14|once
CASSHAGGAVFQYF
TGTGCCAGCAGCCATGCGGGGGGGGCCGTATTTCAGTATTTT
>TRBD2|TRBJ2-2|TRBV6-2/TRBV6-3|.
CASSWGTRVTGELFF
TGTGCCAGCAGCTGGGGGACTAGAGTCACCGGGGAGCTGTTTTTT
>TRBD1|TRBJ2-1|TRBV10-2|.
CASSDGGTGYNEQFF
TGCGCCAGCAGTGATGGCGGGACAGGCTACAATGAGCAGTTCTTC
>TRBD1|TRBJ1-2|TRBV7-8|.
CASSQGQGAQGYTF
TGTGCCAGCAGCCAAGGACAGGGGGCGCAGGGCTACACCTTC
>.|TRBJ1-2|TRBV9|.
CASSRWGDDGYTF
TGTGCCAGCAGCCGGTGGGGCGACGATGGCTACACCTTC
>.|TRBJ1-6|TRBV18|.
CASSPTGISDSPLHF
TGTGCCAGCTCACCAACGGGGATTTCCGATTCACCCCTCCACTTT
>.|TRBJ1-6|TRBV7-8|.
CASSKPRGNSPLHF
TGTGCCAGCAGCAAACCCCGTGGCAATTCACCCCTCCACTTT